This TCR beta chain was recorded in a study of blood T cell repertoires in COVID-19. On the study more broadly: There were acute and convalescent COVID-19 samples, and they came from the United States, Italy and Spain. Nucleic acid was either cDNA or gDNA, and it came from T cells, B-cell-depleted T cells, or PBMCs.

In germline, CDR1 is MNHNY, CDR2 SVGAGI (reference sequence). The CDR3 runs to 14 residues. After removal of 0 bases from V and 7 bases from J, the junction contained 5 bases not matched to a gene. Under the authors' procedure: For nucleated cells, counts were estimated from reference gene primer amplification. Profiling relied on immunoSEQ multiplex PCR, and the TCRdb table lists in-frame clones only, not all of them. V and J calls and clone size are as listed in that table; D and trimming were resolved from the DNA. The table lists fewer than 150,000 clones, 75% to 90% of them singletons, with less than 5% in the top ten.

The chain is built from TRBV6-6 and TRBJ2-7; 8 bases are a match to TRBD1. The source material was peripheral blood. This sequence originates from an elderly woman with acute or convalescent COVID-19. Written as DNA, the CDR3 is TGTGCCAGCAGTTACTCGAGACAGGGGCTGGAGCAGTACTTC. As protein: CASSYSRQGLEQYF.